Sequencing of this T cell receptor (beta chain) was carried out in a study of T cell repertoires in cytomegalovirus infection. Study overall: HLA-B-restricted CMV epitopes that are well studied were used alongside recently identified HLA-C-restricted ones. A matching HLA type, together with CMV infection, was signaled by public TCR beta signatures.

One entry per CDR3 protein results from TCRdb running MiXCR on the reads. The sample shows under 300,000 distinct CDR3 sequences, roughly 21% of them seen only once. CDR1 is SGHTA and CDR2 is FQGNSA in the germline V gene. CDR3 length: 16 residues. Unmatched junction bases numbered 9, after V lost 5 bases and J lost 2 bases. At least ten counts were recorded for this clonotype. Its antigen is not identified. General observations from the study: Cumulative frequency of public TCR beta families picked out carriers of CMV plus the relevant HLA. HLA-C-restricted TCR beta clonotypes specific for CMV led the ex vivo response.

J is TRBJ1-3 and V is TRBV7-2; 7 bases are a match to TRBD1. The sequence was obtained from a human donor in good health (CMV status not recorded). Some clones in this sample may be carry-over from other donors' samples. The sequences come from cultured PBMCs, collected from culture after CMV antigen stimulation. The CDR3: CASSPQTGFTGNTIYF. DNA for the CDR3: TGTGCCAGCAGCCCCCAGACAGGGTTCACTGGAAACACCATATATTTT.